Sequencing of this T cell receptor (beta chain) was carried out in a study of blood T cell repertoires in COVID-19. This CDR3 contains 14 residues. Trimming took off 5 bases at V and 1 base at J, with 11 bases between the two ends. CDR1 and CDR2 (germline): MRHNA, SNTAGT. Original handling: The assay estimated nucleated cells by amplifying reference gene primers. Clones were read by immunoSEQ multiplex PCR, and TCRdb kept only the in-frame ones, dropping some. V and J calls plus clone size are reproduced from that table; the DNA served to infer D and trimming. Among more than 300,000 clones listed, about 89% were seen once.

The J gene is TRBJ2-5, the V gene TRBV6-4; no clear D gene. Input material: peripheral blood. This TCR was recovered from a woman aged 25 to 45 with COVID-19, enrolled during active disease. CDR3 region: CASSTQQIQETQYF. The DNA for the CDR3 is TGTGCCAGCAGTACCCAACAAATCCAAGAGACCCAGTACTTC.